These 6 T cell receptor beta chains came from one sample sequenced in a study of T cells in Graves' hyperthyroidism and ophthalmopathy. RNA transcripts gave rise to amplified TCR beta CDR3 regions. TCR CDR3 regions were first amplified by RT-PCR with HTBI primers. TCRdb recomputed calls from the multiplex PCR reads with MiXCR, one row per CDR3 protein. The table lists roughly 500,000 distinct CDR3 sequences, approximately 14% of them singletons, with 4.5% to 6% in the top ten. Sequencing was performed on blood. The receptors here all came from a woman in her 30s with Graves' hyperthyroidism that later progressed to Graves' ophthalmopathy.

The CDR3 here is CSARVGTAGVDEQFF. The CDR3 coding sequence is TGCAGTGCTAGAGTGGGCACCGCGGGGGTAGATGAGCAGTTCTTC. This rearrangement joins TRBV20-1 to TRBJ2-1; 7 bases agree with TRBD2. The length of the CDR3 is 15 residues. Germline V gene lookup returns CDR1 DFQATT and CDR2 SNEGSKA (reference sequence). The V and J ends lost 1 base and 8 bases, in that order; junction bases with no gene match: 11.

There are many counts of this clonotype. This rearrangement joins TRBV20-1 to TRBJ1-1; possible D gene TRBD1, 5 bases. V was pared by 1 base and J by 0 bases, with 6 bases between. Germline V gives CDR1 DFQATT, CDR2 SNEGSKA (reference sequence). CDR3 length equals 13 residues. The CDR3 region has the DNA TGCAGTGCTAGAGGCAGGGTGAACACTGAAGCTTTCTTT. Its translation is CSARGRVNTEAFF.

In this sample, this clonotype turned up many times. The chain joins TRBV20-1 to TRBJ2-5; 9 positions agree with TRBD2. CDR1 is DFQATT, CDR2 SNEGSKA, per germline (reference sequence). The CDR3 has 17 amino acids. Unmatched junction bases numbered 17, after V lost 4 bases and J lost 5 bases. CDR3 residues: CSAKRYAGGRAMETQYF. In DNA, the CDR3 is TGCAGTGCTAAGCGGTATGCGGGAGGGCGAGCGATGGAGACCCAGTACTTC.

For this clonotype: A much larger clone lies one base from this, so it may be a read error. The DNA of the CDR3 is TGTGCCCGCAGCCAAGGCCTCCCCGGCCGGGACAGAAAATACAATGAGCAGTTCTTC. It encodes CARSQGLPGRDRKYNEQFF. The J gene is TRBJ2-1, the V gene TRBV3-1, with 7 bases matching TRBD1. CDR3 length equals 19 residues. CDR1 is LGHDT and CDR2 is YNNKEL in the germline V gene (reference sequence).

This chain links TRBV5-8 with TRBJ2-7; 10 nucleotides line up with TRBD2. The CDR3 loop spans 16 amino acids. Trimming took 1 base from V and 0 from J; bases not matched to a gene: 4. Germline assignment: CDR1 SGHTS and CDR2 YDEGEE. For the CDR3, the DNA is TGTGCCAGCAGCTTGTACGGGACTAGCGTCTCCTACGAGCAGTACTTC. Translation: CASSLYGTSVSYEQYF.

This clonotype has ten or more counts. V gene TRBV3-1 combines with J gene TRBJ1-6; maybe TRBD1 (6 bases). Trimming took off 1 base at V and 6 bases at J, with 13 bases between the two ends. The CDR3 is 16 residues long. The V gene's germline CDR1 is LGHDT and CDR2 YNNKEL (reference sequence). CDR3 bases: TGTGCCAGCAGCCAAGGTTCGGGACATGCTAATTCACCCCTCCACTTT. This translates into CASSQGSGHANSPLHF.